This entry describes one T cell receptor (beta chain). The antigen is not known. The source of the sample is a study of vaccination and CD4 T cells after COVID-19. The wider study: Investigators stimulated cells with overlapping spike peptides drawn from SARS-CoV-2, HCoV-NL63, HCoV-OC43 and HCoV-229E.

Sequence data for DNA of cultured CD4+ T cells were generated by the Oncomine TCR Beta short-read assay. TCRdb ran MiXCR on the PCR reads and lists one entry per CDR3 protein. This sample yields about 25,000 distinct CDR3 sequences, of which roughly 49% are seen a single time; roughly 6.1% belongs to the top ten. The treatment was: approximately nine-day PBMC culture with coronavirus spike peptide pools or control peptides (ViraFEST assay). Under the ViraFEST approach, antigen-specific T cells were expanded with peptide pools and TCRs subsequently sequenced. The ends lost 4 bases at V and 6 bases at J; junction bases unmatched: 5. Per germline, CDR1 MDHEN and CDR2 SYDVKM. The CDR3 runs 14 residues.

The sample comprised CD4+ T cells from blood, cultured in vitro. The TCR originated in a human donor who had recovered from COVID-19. The rearrangement joins TRBV28 to TRBJ2-1, with 8 bases matching TRBD2. The DNA for the CDR3 is TGTGCCAGCAGTTCGCCGACTAGCGTCAATGAGCAGTTCTTC. Its translation: CASSSPTSVNEQFF.